These T cell receptor beta chains were read from a single sample in a study of cytomegalovirus exposure and HLA in healthy donors. Profiled with immunoSEQ multiplex PCR; TCRdb holds only in-frame clones, not every one. The table includes some 180,000 clones, roughly four fifths detected once. Input material: PBMCs. The receptors come from a male donor in good health and CMV-seronegative. Each CDR3 is given with its conserved first and last residue. A D gene is named only where the DNA matches it firmly. Rows give clone size only sometimes, using once, few, many, or a class for an expanded clone.

V gene,D gene,J gene,clone size,CDR3 DNA,CDR3 protein
TRBV7-3,TRBD2,TRBJ2-1,-,TGTGCCAGCAGCTTAAGGGCGGGGGGATTGGCCAATGAGCAGTTCTTC,CASSLRAGGLANEQFF
TRBV28,-,TRBJ2-7,-,TGTGCCAGCAGTCTTCCGGGGTATTACGAGCAGTACTTC,CASSLPGYYEQYF
TRBV6-4,TRBD1,TRBJ2-2,-,TGTGCCAGCAGGGGGACAGGGGACACCGGGGAGCTGTTTTTT,CASRGTGDTGELFF
TRBV10-1,-,TRBJ1-2,few,TGCGCCAGCAGCCAGACAGGAAACTATGGCTACACCTTC,CASSQTGNYGYTF
TRBV6-1,TRBD1,TRBJ1-5,-,TGTGCCAGCAGTGAAGCGAGGGGGGCAGGGGGTCAGCCCCAGCATTTT,CASSEARGAGGQPQHF
TRBV6-1,TRBD2,TRBJ2-3,-,TGTGCCAGCAGTGATCTAGCGGGGAGGTCAGATACGCAGTATTTT,CASSDLAGRSDTQYF
TRBV6-6,-,TRBJ1-5,-,TGTGCCAGCAGTTACTTGGGGCTTGGCAATCAGCCCCAGCATTTT,CASSYLGLGNQPQHF
TRBV2,-,TRBJ2-1,-,TGTGCCAGCAGTGAAGGGACTACCGCCTACAATGAGCAGTTCTTC,CASSEGTTAYNEQFF
TRBV7-9,-,TRBJ1-4,once,TGTGCCAGCAGCGATTGGCCAGCGGCTAATGAAAAACTGTTTTTT,CASSDWPAANEKLFF
TRBV9,-,TRBJ1-5,once,TGTGCCAGCAGCGTAGCTGGACAGAGCAATCAGCCCCAGCATTTT,CASSVAGQSNQPQHF
TRBV15,TRBD2,TRBJ2-1,-,TGTGCCACCAGCAGAGGGCAGACTAGCGGGAATATCGATGAGCAGTTCTTC,CATSRGQTSGNIDEQFF
TRBV6-5,TRBD1,TRBJ1-2,-,TGTGCCAGCAGTCGCCCTACAGGGGGCGCAAGCTACACCTTC,CASSRPTGGASYTF
TRBV14,-,TRBJ1-2,-,TGTGCCAGCAGCCAAGGACAGAACTATGGCTACACCTTC,CASSQGQNYGYTF
TRBV28,-,TRBJ2-5,-,TGTGCCAGCAGTACTCCTCGGATAGCGCAAGAGACCCAGTACTTC,CASSTPRIAQETQYF
TRBV7-6,TRBD2,TRBJ2-1,-,TGTGCCAGCAGCCGACCCGGGACTAGCGGGAGCTGGGCGGAGTTCTTC,CASSRPGTSGSWAEFF
TRBV4-2,TRBD2,TRBJ2-7,few,TGTGCCAGCAGCCAAGATGGGGCAGCGGGGGCAAATTACGAGCAGTACTTC,CASSQDGAAGANYEQYF
TRBV4-2,-,TRBJ1-3,-,TGTGCCAGCAGCCTCCGACTCCTCTCTGGAAACACCATATATTTT,CASSLRLLSGNTIYF
TRBV11-2,-,TRBJ2-7,-,TGTGCCAGCAGCCCCGACTCGCTCGTGCAGTACTTC,CASSPDSLVQYF